This TCR beta chain was sequenced during a study of cytomegalovirus exposure and HLA in healthy donors. Study background: As an earlier analysis found, roughly 180 million T cells yielded about 120 million unique TCR beta sequences.

PCR amplification relied on 60 Vbeta primers (plus 13 Jbeta primers). The assay was immunoSEQ multiplex PCR, and TCRdb's table has in-frame clones only and misses some. The table includes about 55,000 clones, around four fifths detected once. This receptor was identified in a man aged 25 to 45 in good health and CMV-seronegative. The sequencing sample was made of PBMCs.

The CDR3 sequence: CASRQQGINYGYTF. CDR3 nucleotides: TGTGCCAGCAGACAACAGGGAATCAACTATGGCTACACCTTC. This chain links TRBV28 with TRBJ1-2; weak D call: TRBD1 (6 bases). Between the trimmed V and J ends, which lost 6 bases and 2 bases, there was a span of 13 bases. This CDR3 has 14 amino acids. Germline loops: CDR1 MDHEN, CDR2 SYDVKM.